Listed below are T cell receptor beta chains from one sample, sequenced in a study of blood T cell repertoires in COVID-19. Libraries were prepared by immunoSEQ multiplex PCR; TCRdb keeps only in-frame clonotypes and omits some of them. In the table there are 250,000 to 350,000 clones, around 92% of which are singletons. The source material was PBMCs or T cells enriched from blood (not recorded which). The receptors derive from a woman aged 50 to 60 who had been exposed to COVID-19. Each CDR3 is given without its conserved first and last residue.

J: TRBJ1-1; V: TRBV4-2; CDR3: ASSHTPDRGHRGTEAF
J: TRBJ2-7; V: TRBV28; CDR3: ASGQRAYWDEQY
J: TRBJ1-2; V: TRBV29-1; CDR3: SVEIRQGDGYT
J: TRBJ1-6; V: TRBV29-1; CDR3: SVYRGRRSPLH
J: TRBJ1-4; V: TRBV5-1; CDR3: ASREAGTGDEKLF
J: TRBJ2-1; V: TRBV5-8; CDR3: ASSLWGGANEQF
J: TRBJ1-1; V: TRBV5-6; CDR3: ASLNRGVNTEAF
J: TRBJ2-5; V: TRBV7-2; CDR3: ASSADRAGGTQY
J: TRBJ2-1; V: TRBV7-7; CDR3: ASSLQVYNEQF
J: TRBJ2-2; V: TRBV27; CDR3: ASSLWQSGTGELF